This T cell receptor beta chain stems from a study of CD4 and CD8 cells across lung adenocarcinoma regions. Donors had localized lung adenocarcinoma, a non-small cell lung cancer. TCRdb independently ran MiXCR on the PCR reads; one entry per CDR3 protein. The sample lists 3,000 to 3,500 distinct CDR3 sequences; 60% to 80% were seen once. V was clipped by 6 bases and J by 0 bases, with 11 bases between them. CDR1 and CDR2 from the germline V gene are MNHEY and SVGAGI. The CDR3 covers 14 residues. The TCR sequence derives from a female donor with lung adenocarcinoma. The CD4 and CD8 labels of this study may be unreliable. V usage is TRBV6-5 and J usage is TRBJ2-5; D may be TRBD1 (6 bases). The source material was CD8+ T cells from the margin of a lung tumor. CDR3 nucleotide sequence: TGTGCCAGCAGCTACAGGGAGTACCAAGAGACCCAGTACTTC. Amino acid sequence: CASSYREYQETQYF.